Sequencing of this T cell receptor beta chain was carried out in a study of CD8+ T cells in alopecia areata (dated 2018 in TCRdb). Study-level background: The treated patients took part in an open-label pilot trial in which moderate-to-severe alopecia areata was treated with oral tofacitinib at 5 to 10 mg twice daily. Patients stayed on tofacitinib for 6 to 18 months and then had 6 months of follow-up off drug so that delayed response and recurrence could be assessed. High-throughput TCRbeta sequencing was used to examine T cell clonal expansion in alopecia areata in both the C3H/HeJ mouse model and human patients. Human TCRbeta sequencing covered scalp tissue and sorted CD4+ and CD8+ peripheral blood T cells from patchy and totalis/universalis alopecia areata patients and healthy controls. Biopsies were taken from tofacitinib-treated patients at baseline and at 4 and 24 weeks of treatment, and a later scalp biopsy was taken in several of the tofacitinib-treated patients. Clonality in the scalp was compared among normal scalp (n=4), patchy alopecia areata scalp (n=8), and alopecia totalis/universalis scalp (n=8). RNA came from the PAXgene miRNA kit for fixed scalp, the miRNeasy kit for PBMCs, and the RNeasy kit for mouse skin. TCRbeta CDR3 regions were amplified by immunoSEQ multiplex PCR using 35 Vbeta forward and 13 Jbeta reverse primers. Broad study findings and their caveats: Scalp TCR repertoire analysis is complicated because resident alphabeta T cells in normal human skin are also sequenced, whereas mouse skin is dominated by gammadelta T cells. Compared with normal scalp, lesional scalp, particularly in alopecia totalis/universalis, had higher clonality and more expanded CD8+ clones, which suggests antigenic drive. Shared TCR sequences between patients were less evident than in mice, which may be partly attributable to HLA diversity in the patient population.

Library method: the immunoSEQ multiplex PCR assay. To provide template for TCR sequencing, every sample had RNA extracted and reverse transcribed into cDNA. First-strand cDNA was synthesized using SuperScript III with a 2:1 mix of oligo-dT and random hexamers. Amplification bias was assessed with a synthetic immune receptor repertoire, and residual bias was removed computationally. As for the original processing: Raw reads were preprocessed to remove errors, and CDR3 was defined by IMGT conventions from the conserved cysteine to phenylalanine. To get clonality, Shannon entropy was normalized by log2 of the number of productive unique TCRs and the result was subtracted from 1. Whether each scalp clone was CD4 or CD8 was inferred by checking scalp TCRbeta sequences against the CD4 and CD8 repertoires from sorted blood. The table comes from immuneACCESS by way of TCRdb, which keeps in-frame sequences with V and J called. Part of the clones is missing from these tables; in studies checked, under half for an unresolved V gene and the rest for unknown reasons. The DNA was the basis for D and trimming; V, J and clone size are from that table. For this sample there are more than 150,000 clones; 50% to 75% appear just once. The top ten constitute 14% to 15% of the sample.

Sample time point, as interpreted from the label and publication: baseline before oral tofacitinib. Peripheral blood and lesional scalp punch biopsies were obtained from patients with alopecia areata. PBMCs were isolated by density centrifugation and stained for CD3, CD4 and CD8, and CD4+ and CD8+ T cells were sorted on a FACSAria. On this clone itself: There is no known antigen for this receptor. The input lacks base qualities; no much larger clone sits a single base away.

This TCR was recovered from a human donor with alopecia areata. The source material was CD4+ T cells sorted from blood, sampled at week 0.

The DNA reads as follows: TGCAGCGTTGGAGGGGCGGGGGACTACAATGAGCAGTTCTTC. Its protein reads: CSVGGAGDYNEQFF. Recombination joined TRBV29-1 with TRBJ2-1; TRBD2 aligns with 7 central bases. From V the trimming removes 4 bases and from J it removes 3 bases, while the gene matches leave 6 bases of the junction unaccounted for. Inclusive of the bounding cysteine and phenylalanine, the CDR3 is 14 residues long. Kept here is only the CDR3 DNA, which spans 42 bases and is read in frame from base 1. The germline V gene sets CDR1 to SQVTM and CDR2 to ANQGSEA.